This T cell receptor beta chain comes out of a study of beta chain features in type 1 diabetes. Broader study findings: cDNA-based reads could over-represent cells with high TCR expression. Amplification by PCR could prefer shorter templates, with the same effect in patients and controls. Type 1 diabetes patients showed a moderate but significant shortening of TCRB CDR3s in all four CD4+ subsets.

This clone was counted only a few times. Its antigen remains unidentified. Expressed TCRB transcripts were sequenced after all isolated RNA was converted to cDNA. Assay: immunoSEQ multiplex PCR; the TCRdb copy retains only in-frame clones and omits some. This table holds around 650,000 clones, around 12% found once. Germline V lookup: CDR1 SGDLS, CDR2 YYNGEE. This CDR3 contains 17 residues. Trimming removed 0 bases from V and 3 bases from J, with 17 bases in between. This chain uses TRBV9 with TRBJ2-3; no reliable D call. This sequence was found in a man aged 30 to 45 with type 1 diabetes. Sequencing was done on a sample of naive CD4+ T cells from blood. Here the CDR3 reads CASSVGPGRRRTDTQYF. CDR3 coding DNA: TGTGCCAGCAGCGTAGGCCCGGGCAGGCGGAGAACAGATACGCAGTATTTT.